The clone carrying this TCR beta chain has just a few counts. Its target is unknown. V shed 5 bases and J shed 6 bases, with 25 bases lying between them. The CDR3 extends over 17 amino acids. The sample belongs to a study of CD8 T cells in ankylosing spondylitis. General study findings and limits: Clones linked to the disease showed a CD8+ phenotype. They occurred at relatively low frequencies in peripheral blood. Clones linked to disease were reported to show significant enrichment in matched ankylosing spondylitis synovial fluid. Eight or nine highly homologous variants formed a TCR beta motif that appeared characteristic of ankylosing spondylitis blood.

Researchers built TCR beta libraries using quantitative 5'-RACE with molecular barcodes. TCRdb re-called the 5' RACE reads through MiXCR, storing one row per CDR3 protein. The sample yields about 340,000 distinct CDR3 sequences, under 15% seen once. The sequence came from a male donor with ankylosing spondylitis or in good health (not recorded which). The sequenced sample was blood, either unsorted or a sorted T cell fraction (not recorded which). The chain couples TRBV12-3 or TRBV12-4 to TRBJ1-1, with D unclear. The CDR3 reads CASSQSYVGLLVAEAFF. CDR3 sequence (DNA): TGTGCCAGCAGTCAATCCTACGTGGGTCTTCTTGTAGCTGAAGCTTTCTTT.